These T cell receptor beta chains were read from a single sample in a study of human T cells and chemical hapten exposure. TCRdb called the RACE reads again in MiXCR, with one record for every CDR3 protein. The sample lists around 100,000 distinct CDR3 sequences, about an eighth occurring once. Sequencing used whole blood, obtained in connection with sensitization to the hapten diphenylcyclopropenone (DPC). These receptors all stem from a woman aged 40 to 50 with alopecia areata. Some clones in this sample may be carry-over from other donors' samples. CDR3s include the opening cysteine and the closing phenylalanine or tryptophan. Each record gives: V gene, clone size, J gene, D gene, CDR3 protein, CDR3 DNA. The D gene is left open where the match is weak. A clone size is listed for some rows: how often the clone was seen (once, few, many), or a class if it is expanded.

TRBV12-3/TRBV12-4	few	TRBJ2-3	.	CASSFDRRGTDTQYF	TGTGCCAGCAGTTTTGACAGAAGGGGCACAGATACGCAGTATTTT
TRBV7-2	few	TRBJ1-2	.	CASSLAHRDADFINYGYTF	TGTGCCAGCAGCTTAGCTCACCGGGACGCCGACTTTATTAACTATGGCTACACCTTC
TRBV12-3/TRBV12-4	few	TRBJ1-5	TRBD1	CASRGALDREGNQPQHF	TGTGCCAGCAGGGGAGCTTTGGACAGGGAGGGTAATCAGCCCCAGCATTTT
TRBV21-1	many	TRBJ1-5	.	CASSKDMTGHTAHQPQHF	TGTGCCAGCAGCAAAGATATGACTGGGCACACCGCTCATCAGCCCCAGCATTTT
TRBV7-2	.	TRBJ1-1	.	CASSLAGKNTEAFF	TGTGCCAGCAGCTTAGCAGGGAAGAACACTGAAGCTTTCTTT
TRBV20-1	.	TRBJ1-2	.	CSAKQGSYGYTF	TGCAGTGCCAAACAGGGTTCCTATGGCTACACCTTC
TRBV6-5	many	TRBJ1-1	.	CASVKQGENTEAFF	TGTGCCAGCGTCAAACAGGGAGAGAACACTGAAGCTTTCTTT
TRBV6-2/TRBV6-3	.	TRBJ1-1	.	CASSYSKSWNEAFF	TGTGCCAGCAGTTACTCGAAGAGCTGGAATGAAGCTTTCTTT
TRBV28	.	TRBJ1-1	.	CASSSPSTGKNTEAFF	TGTGCCAGCAGCTCCCCTTCGACAGGAAAAAACACTGAAGCTTTCTTT
TRBV25-1	many	TRBJ1-1	TRBD1	CASSGRQGGTEAFF	TGTGCCAGCAGTGGACGACAGGGAGGGACTGAAGCTTTCTTT
TRBV5-6	many	TRBJ1-3	.	CASSLMGRNTIYF	TGTGCCAGCAGCTTGATGGGGAGAAACACCATATATTTT
TRBV6-2/TRBV6-3	few	TRBJ1-1	TRBD1	CASSPSGTGNTEAFF	TGTGCCAGCAGCCCGTCCGGGACAGGTAACACTGAAGCTTTCTTT
TRBV11-2	few	TRBJ2-7	TRBD1	CASSLETDRADEQYF	TGTGCCAGCAGCTTAGAAACGGACAGGGCGGACGAGCAGTACTTC
TRBV7-7	few	TRBJ2-3	.	CASRGWAWFTDTQYF	TGTGCCAGCAGGGGATGGGCTTGGTTCACAGATACGCAGTATTTT
TRBV5-4	.	TRBJ2-3	.	CASSLSRPATTDTQYF	TGTGCCAGCAGCTTGTCCCGGCCCGCAACAACAGATACGCAGTATTTT
TRBV20-1	many	TRBJ2-1	.	CSARYLNEQFF	TGCAGTGCTAGGTATCTAAATGAGCAGTTCTTC
TRBV6-2/TRBV6-3	.	TRBJ2-3	.	CASSNSEGWNTQYF	TGTGCCAGCAGTAACTCTGAAGGGTGGAATACGCAGTATTTT
TRBV20-1	many	TRBJ1-1	.	CSATGQGSEAFF	TGCAGTGCTACTGGTCAGGGTTCGGAAGCTTTCTTT
TRBV7-9	.	TRBJ2-6	.	CASTFGPTGPSGANVLTF	TGTGCCAGCACCTTCGGTCCCACAGGGCCCTCCGGGGCCAACGTCCTGACTTTC
TRBV11-2	.	TRBJ2-7	.	CASRADQGREQYF	TGTGCCAGCAGGGCTGACCAGGGGCGGGAGCAGTACTTC
TRBV18	few	TRBJ2-5	.	CASSPNPTETQYF	TGTGCCAGCTCACCTAATCCTACCGAGACCCAGTACTTC
TRBV19	.	TRBJ2-3	TRBD2	CASRTRTSGRTDTQYF	TGTGCCAGTAGGACCCGGACTAGCGGGAGGACAGATACGCAGTATTTT
TRBV7-3	.	TRBJ2-6	TRBD1	CASSLTLLGTGGAGANVLTF	TGTGCCAGCAGCTTAACTCTTCTTGGGACAGGGGGCGCCGGGGCCAACGTCCTGACTTTC
TRBV7-6	.	TRBJ2-7	.	CASSFPTRGNEQYF	TGTGCCAGCAGCTTCCCGACCAGGGGTAACGAGCAGTACTTC
TRBV6-6	.	TRBJ2-3	.	CATLLAPSTDTQYF	TGTGCCACCCTCCTAGCGCCTAGCACAGATACGCAGTATTTT
TRBV29-1	.	TRBJ2-3	.	CSVEGFPEAGTDTQYF	TGCAGCGTTGAAGGATTTCCAGAGGCGGGAACAGATACGCAGTATTTT
TRBV7-9	.	TRBJ2-5	TRBD2	CASSQRTSGIHTGTQYF	TGTGCCAGCAGCCAGAGGACTAGCGGGATACATACAGGGACCCAGTACTTC
TRBV20-1	once	TRBJ2-3	TRBD2	CSAEGTSGGQDTQYF	TGCAGTGCCGAGGGGACTAGCGGGGGACAGGATACGCAGTATTTT
TRBV15	many	TRBJ1-2	TRBD1	CATTRAQGANLGYTF	TGTGCCACCACCCGGGCCCAGGGGGCGAACCTTGGCTACACCTTC
TRBV6-2/TRBV6-3	many	TRBJ1-1	.	CASSRGRHTEAFF	TGTGCCAGCAGCCGGGGACGACACACTGAAGCTTTCTTT
TRBV7-2	many	TRBJ1-5	TRBD1	CASSLNLQGGQPQHF	TGTGCCAGCAGCTTAAACTTGCAGGGGGGGCAGCCCCAGCATTTT
TRBV14	few	TRBJ1-1	.	CASSPGTNTEAFF	TGTGCCAGCAGCCCAGGGACAAACACTGAAGCTTTCTTT
TRBV7-2	.	TRBJ2-1	TRBD1	CASSLSRDRGHNEQFF	TGTGCCAGCAGCTTATCTCGGGACAGGGGTCACAATGAGCAGTTCTTC
TRBV11-2	many	TRBJ2-3	.	CASRRGPVSSDTQYF	TGTGCCAGCAGAAGGGGACCCGTGTCGTCAGATACGCAGTATTTT
TRBV25-1	many	TRBJ2-3	.	CASRSAGDTQYF	TGTGCCAGCAGGTCCGCGGGAGATACGCAGTATTTT
TRBV4-1	.	TRBJ1-2	.	CASSQDDSRGGYGYTF	TGCGCCAGCAGCCAAGATGATAGCCGTGGGGGCTATGGCTACACCTTC
TRBV25-1	many	TRBJ2-2	.	CASSDIGLKNTGELFF	TGTGCCAGCAGTGATATTGGACTCAAGAACACCGGGGAGCTGTTTTTT
TRBV5-4	many	TRBJ2-1	.	CASSAGPYNEQFF	TGTGCCAGCAGCGCCGGACCTTACAATGAGCAGTTCTTC
TRBV11-2	.	TRBJ2-7	.	CASSLVGYSYEQYF	TGTGCCAGCAGCTTAGTCGGGTACTCCTACGAGCAGTACTTC
TRBV3-1	.	TRBJ1-2	TRBD1	CASSRRSTGGGYTF	TGTGCCAGCAGCCGCAGATCTACAGGGGGCGGCTACACCTTC
TRBV5-1	.	TRBJ2-7	TRBD2	CASSLAPTASGGYEQYF	TGCGCCAGCAGCTTGGCGCCCACGGCTAGCGGGGGCTACGAGCAGTACTTC
TRBV25-1	few	TRBJ1-1	.	CASSGPVGTEAFF	TGTGCCAGCAGTGGTCCCGTAGGGACTGAAGCTTTCTTT
TRBV3-2	.	TRBJ2-1	.	CARRYQNNEQFF	TGTGCCAGGCGTTACCAGAACAATGAGCAGTTCTTC
TRBV29-1	many	TRBJ1-1	.	CSVERGKNTEAFF	TGCAGCGTTGAAAGGGGAAAGAACACTGAAGCTTTCTTT
TRBV7-9	many	TRBJ2-5	.	CASKAIQETQYF	TGTGCCAGCAAGGCTATCCAAGAGACCCAGTACTTC
TRBV7-9	.	TRBJ2-7	.	CASSSHTGEYRYEQYF	TGTGCCAGCAGCTCTCACACCGGGGAATACCGCTACGAGCAGTACTTC